The clone carrying this T cell receptor beta chain has only one observation. Its antigen is as yet unknown. If patients had autoimmune disease history or systemic immunosuppression, they were excluded. The data are from a study of OX40 agonist ivuxolimab in advanced cancers. About the research overall: A male proportion of 82.7% was recorded, with mean age around 60 years and range about 20 to 79.

Method: immunoSEQ multiplex PCR; TCRdb's copy keeps in-frame clones and lacks some. The table shows about 110,000 clones, with approximately 90% occurring only once. Notes on the study in general: Blood T cells, both CD4+ and CD8+, expanded clonally by week 6 at 0.1 to 3.0 mg/kg. More expanded clones were seen, on average, in CD8+ T cells than in CD4+.

The source is an adult with an advanced solid tumor such as melanoma, head and neck, liver or kidney cancer. This specimen was CD4+ or CD8+ T cells sorted from blood, taken in a trial of the OX40 agonist ivuxolimab.

The CDR3 spells CASSSDAPGTSGGLDHEQYF. The CDR3 bases are TGTGCCAGCAGCTCGGATGCCCCCGGGACTAGCGGGGGTTTAGACCACGAGCAGTACTTC. The chain combines TRBV5-4 with TRBJ2-5; TRBD2 matches at 14 bases. The assigned J gene may be wrong: the sequence end matches TRBJ2-7 better. The CDR3 runs to 20 residues. Germline CDR1 reads SGHNT; CDR2 reads YYREEE (reference sequence).